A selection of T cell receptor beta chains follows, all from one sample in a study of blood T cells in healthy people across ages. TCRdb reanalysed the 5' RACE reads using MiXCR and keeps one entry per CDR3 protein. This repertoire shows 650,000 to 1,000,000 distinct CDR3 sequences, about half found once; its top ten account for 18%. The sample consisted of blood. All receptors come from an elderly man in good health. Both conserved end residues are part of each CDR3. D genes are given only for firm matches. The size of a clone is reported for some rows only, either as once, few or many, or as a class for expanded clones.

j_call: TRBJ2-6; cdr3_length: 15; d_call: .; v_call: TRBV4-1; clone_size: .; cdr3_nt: TGCGCCAGCAGCCAAGATCAGTCTGGGGCCAACGTCCTGACTTTC; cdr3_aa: CASSQDQSGANVLTF
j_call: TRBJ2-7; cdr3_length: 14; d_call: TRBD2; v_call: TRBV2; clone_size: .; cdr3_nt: TGTGCCAGCAGTGGACCTAGCGGGAGGTACGAGCAGTACTTC; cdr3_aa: CASSGPSGRYEQYF
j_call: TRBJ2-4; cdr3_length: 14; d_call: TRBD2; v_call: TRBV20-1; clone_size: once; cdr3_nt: TGCAGTGCTAGAGATCTGGGGACTAGCAACATTCAGTACTTC; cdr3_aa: CSARDLGTSNIQYF
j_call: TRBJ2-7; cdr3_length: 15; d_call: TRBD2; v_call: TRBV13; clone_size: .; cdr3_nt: TGTGCCAGCAGCTTAGCGACTAGCGACTCCTACGAGCAGTACTTC; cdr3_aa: CASSLATSDSYEQYF
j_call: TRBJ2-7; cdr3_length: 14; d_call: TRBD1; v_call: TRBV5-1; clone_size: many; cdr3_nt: TGCGCCAGCAGCAGGACAGGGGTATCCTACGAGCAGTACTTC; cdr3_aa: CASSRTGVSYEQYF
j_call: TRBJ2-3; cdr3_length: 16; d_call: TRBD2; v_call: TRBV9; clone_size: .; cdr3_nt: TGTGCCAGCAGCGACAGACTAGCGGGGTCCAGGGATACGCAGTATTTT; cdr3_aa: CASSDRLAGSRDTQYF
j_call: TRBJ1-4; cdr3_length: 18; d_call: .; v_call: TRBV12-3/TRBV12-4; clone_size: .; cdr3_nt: TGTGCCAGCAGTTCCAACCCCACCAGGGGCTGGAGTAATGAAAAACTGTTTTTT; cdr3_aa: CASSSNPTRGWSNEKLFF
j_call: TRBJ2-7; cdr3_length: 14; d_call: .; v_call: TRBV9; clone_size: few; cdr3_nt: TGTGCCAGCAGCGTAGGGGACCTTTACTACGAGCAGTACTTC; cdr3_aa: CASSVGDLYYEQYF
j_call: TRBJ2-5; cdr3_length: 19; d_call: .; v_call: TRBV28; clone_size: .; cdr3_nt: TGTGCCAGCAGTTTACTGGCCCCCCGAGCAGGGTCGTTCCAAGAGACCCAGTACTTC; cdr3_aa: CASSLLAPRAGSFQETQYF
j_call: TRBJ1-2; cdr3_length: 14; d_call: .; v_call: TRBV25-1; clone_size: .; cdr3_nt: TGTGCCACCAGTGAGGGACACGGTACTTATGGCTACACCTTC; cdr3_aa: CATSEGHGTYGYTF
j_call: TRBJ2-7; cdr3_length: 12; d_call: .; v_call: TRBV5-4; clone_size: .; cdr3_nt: TGTGCCAGCAGTACCGACTCCTACAAGCAGTACTTC; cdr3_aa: CASSTDSYKQYF
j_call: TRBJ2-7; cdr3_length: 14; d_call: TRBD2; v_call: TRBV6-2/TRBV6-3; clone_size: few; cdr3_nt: TGTGCCAGCAGTACCGGGACTAGGAGTTTCGAGCAGTACTTC; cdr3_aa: CASSTGTRSFEQYF
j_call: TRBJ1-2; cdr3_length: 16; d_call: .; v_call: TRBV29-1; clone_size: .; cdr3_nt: TGCAGCGTTGAAGGTGTGGTGGGGGGCGCGCGCTATGGCTACACCTTC; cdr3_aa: CSVEGVVGGARYGYTF
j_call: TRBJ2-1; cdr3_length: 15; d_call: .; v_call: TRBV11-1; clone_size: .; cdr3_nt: TGTGCCAGCAGCTCGACACCGGGAGTACCCAATGAGCAGTTCTTC; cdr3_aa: CASSSTPGVPNEQFF
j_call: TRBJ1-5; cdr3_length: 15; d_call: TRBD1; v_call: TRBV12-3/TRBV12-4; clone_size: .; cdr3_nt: TGTGCCAGCAGTTCCTTTTCAGGGGGAAATCAGCCCCAGCATTTT; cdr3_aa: CASSSFSGGNQPQHF
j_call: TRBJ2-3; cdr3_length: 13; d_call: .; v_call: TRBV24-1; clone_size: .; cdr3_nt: TGTGCCACCAGTGACGGCTACACAGATACGCAGTATTTT; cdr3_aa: CATSDGYTDTQYF
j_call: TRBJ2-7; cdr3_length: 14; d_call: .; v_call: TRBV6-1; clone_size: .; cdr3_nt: TGTGCCAGCAGCTCCGCCCTGGGGGTCTACGAGCAGTACTTC; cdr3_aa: CASSSALGVYEQYF
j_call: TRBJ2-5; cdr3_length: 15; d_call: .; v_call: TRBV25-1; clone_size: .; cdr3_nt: TGTGCCAGCAGTGAATACGGCAGGGAGCAAGGGACCCAGTACTTC; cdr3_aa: CASSEYGREQGTQYF
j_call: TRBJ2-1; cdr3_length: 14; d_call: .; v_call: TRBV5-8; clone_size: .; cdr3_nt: TGTGCCAGCAGCTACGACAGGACGTACGATGAGCAGTTCTTC; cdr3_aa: CASSYDRTYDEQFF
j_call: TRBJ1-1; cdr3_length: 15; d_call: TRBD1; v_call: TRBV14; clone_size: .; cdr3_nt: TGTGCCAGCAGCCGATATGGACAGGGCAACACTGAAGCTTTCTTT; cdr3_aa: CASSRYGQGNTEAFF
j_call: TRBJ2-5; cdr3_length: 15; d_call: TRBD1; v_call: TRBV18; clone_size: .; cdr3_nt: TGTGCCAGCTCACCACCTCAGGGGGAGTCAGAGACCCAGTACTTC; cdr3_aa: CASSPPQGESETQYF
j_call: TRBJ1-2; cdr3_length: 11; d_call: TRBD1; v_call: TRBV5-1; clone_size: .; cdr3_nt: TGCGCCACCGACAGGGGCGGAGGCTACACCTTC; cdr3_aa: CATDRGGGYTF
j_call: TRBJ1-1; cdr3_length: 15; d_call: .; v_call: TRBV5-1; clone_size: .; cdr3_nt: TGCGCCAGCAGCTGGACCGGGACCACTAACGCTGAAGCTTTCTTT; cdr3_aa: CASSWTGTTNAEAFF
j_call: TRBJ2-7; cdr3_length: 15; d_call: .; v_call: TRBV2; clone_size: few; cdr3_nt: TGTGCCAGCGGCGGGACACCCGAATTGTCCTACGAGCAGTACTTC; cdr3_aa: CASGGTPELSYEQYF
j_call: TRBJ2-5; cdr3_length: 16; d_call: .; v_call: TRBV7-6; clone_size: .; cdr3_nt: TGTGCCAGCAGCTTAGCGGTCAGTGACTACCAAGAGACCCAGTACTTC; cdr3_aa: CASSLAVSDYQETQYF
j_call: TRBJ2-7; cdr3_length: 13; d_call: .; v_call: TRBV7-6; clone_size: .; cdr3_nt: TGTGCCAGCAGCTACCAAGGGGTCAACGAGCAGTACTTC; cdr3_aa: CASSYQGVNEQYF